The T cell receptor (beta chain) under discussion was sequenced for a study of PD-1 blockade in classical Hodgkin lymphoma. Study findings and constraints: As was reported, newly diagnosed patients showed lower baseline TCR diversity than healthy donors did. Factors driving the repertoire differences, possibly disease activity or prior therapy, remain undefined.

Regarding this clone: Its antigen is still unknown.

Some clones are missing from TCRdb's copy, which holds only in-frame ones; the method was immunoSEQ multiplex PCR. The sample lists about 17,000 clones, approximately 92% occurring once. As to time point: newly diagnosed, previously untreated cHL patient sample. As a comparison, the study used PBMCs from newly diagnosed, untreated classical Hodgkin lymphoma. The CDR3 has 16 residues. Germline CDR1 LGHNA, CDR2 YNFKEQ. V lost 4 bases and J lost 6, with 18 bases in between. The TCR originated in a human donor with classical Hodgkin lymphoma. Source material: peripheral blood mononuclear cells (PBMCs). V usage is TRBV4-2 and J usage is TRBJ1-4; D uncertain. The CDR3 DNA follows: TGTGCCAGCAGCCTCGAGTTTCGGACTGGGGATGAAAAACTGTTTTTT. As protein: CASSLEFRTGDEKLFF.